This entry is about one TCR beta chain. Its matching antigen is unknown. Other nucleotide sequences from this sample produce the same CDR3. The data were taken from a study of siplizumab effects on memory and regulatory T cells. Broader study findings: Naive T cells seemed more diverse than memory cells and seemed major alloresponse contributors. In siplizumab conditions, mappable alloreactive CD4+ clones averaged approximately 69% Treg-derived, against 25% to 30% in controls. Solely a minor proportion of alloreactive clones could be assigned to unstimulated subsets.

It was about 100,000 TCR templates that were assayed per sample. The protocol was immunoSEQ multiplex PCR, while the TCRdb copy is restricted to in-frame clones and leaves out a portion. Of over 60,000 clones in the sample, roughly nine tenths are singletons; the top ten hold more than 25%. The sequence derives from a human donor in good health. The material sequenced was CD8+ T cells sorted from blood.

CDR3 bases: TGTGCCAGCAGCCCGACAGGGAACACTGAAGCTTTCTTT. Translated: CASSPTGNTEAFF. The chain couples TRBV5-4 to TRBJ1-1; D is perhaps TRBD1 (6 bases). V shed 4 bases and J shed 1 base, with 8 bases lying between them. The CDR3 loop spans 13 amino acids. Germline loops: CDR1 SGHNT, CDR2 YYREEE (reference sequence).